This section outlines one T cell receptor (beta chain) sequence together with its context. Libraries were prepared by immunoSEQ multiplex PCR; TCRdb keeps only in-frame clonotypes and omits some of them. The sample lists 100,000 to 150,000 clones, approximately 74% occurring once. This specimen belongs to a study of blood T cell repertoires in COVID-19. The sequence came from a man older than 75 with COVID-19, enrolled during active disease. Source material: peripheral blood.

The CDR3 bases are TGTGCCAGCAGTTATAGGGGTTTACGGGAGGTTGCCTACGAGCAGTACTTC. Translation gives CASSYRGLREVAYEQYF. V usage is TRBV11-2 and J usage is TRBJ2-7; 7 positions agree with TRBD2. Germline V gives CDR1 SGHAT, CDR2 FQNNGV. This CDR3 is 17 amino acids long. After removal of 6 bases from V and 2 bases from J, the junction contained 16 bases not matched to a gene.